This T cell receptor beta chain was captured by sequencing in a study of T-cell memory formation after mild COVID-19. Study-wide results and limits: Whereas later expanders leaned CD4+, clones contracting day 15 to 85 showed a balanced CD4/CD8 makeup. Pre-infection memory already had some responding clones, implying cross-reactive memory joined. The authors did not confirm SARS-CoV-2 specificity of second-wave clones peaking day 37.

This clonotype was seen more than once but under ten times. Its antigen remains unknown. This CDR3 contains 16 residues. The V gene lost 6 bases and the J gene lost 0 bases, with 12 bases spanning the gap. Germline CDR1 MDHEN, CDR2 SYDVKM. 5'RACE, which relied on constant-segment primers, yielded TCR alpha and TCR beta cDNA libraries carrying sample barcodes and UMIs. MiXCR was run by TCRdb on the 5' RACE reads, yielding one entry per CDR3 protein. The repertoire includes about 350,000 distinct CDR3 sequences, about an eighth of them detected once, and 22% sits in the top ten. Sequencing input: PBMCs or a T cell subset sorted from them (not recorded which). This receptor was taken from a man aged 18 to 29 who had mild COVID-19 (a few samples of this study predate the infection). Cell type and time point are not known. The chain joins TRBV28 to TRBJ1-6, with D possibly matching TRBD1 (5 bases). The CDR3 loop reads CASSRWGSSYNSPLHF. CDR3 bases: TGTGCCAGCAGCCGATGGGGCTCCTCCTATAATTCACCCCTCCACTTT.